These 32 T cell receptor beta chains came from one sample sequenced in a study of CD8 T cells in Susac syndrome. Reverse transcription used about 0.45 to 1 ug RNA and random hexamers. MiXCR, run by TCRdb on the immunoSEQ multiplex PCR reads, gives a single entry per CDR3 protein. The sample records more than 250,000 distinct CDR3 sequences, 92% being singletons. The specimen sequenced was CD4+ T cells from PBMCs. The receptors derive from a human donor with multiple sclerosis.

The CDR3 reads CASSLRQGRSPLHF. The CDR3 DNA is TGCGCCAGCAGCTTACGACAGGGACGATCACCCCTCCACTTT. J is TRBJ1-6 and V is TRBV5-1; 7 bases are shared with TRBD1. CDR3 length: 14 residues. The V and J ends lost 2 bases and 10 bases, in that order; junction bases with no gene match: 6. From germline, CDR1 is SGHRS and CDR2 YFSETQ.

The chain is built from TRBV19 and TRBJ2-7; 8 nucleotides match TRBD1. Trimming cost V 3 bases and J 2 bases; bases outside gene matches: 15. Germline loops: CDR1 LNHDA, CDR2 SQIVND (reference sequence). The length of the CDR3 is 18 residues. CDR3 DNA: TGTGCCAGTAGTATGAATCCCGCGAGACAGGGGACAACCTACGAGCAGTACTTC. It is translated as CASSMNPARQGTTYEQYF.

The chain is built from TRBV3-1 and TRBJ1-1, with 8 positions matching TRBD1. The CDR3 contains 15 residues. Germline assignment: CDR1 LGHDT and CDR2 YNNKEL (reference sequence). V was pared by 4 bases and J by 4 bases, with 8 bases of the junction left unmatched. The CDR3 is CASSPDRAPSTEAFF. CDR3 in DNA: TGTGCCAGCAGCCCGGACAGGGCCCCCAGCACTGAAGCTTTCTTT.

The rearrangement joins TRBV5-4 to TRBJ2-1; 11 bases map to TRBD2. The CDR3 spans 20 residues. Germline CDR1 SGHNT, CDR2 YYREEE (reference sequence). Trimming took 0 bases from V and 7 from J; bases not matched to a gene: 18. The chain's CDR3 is CASSLGAGGASGRFYNEQFF. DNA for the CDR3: TGTGCCAGCAGCTTGGGGGCTGGTGGCGCTAGCGGGAGGTTCTATAATGAGCAGTTCTTC. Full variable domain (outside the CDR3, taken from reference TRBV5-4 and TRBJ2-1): ETGVTQSPTHLIKTRGQQVTLRCSSQSGHNTVSWYQQALGQGPQFIFQYYREEENGRGNFPPRFSGLQFPNYSSELNVNALELDDSALYLCASSLGAGGASGRFYNEQFFGPGTRLTVL.

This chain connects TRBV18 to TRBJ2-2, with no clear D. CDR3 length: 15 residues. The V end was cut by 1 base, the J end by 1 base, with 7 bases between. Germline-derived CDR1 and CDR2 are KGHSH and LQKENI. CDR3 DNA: TGTGCCAGCTCACCACAGGACCTGAACACCGGGGAGCTGTTTTTT. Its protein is CASSPQDLNTGELFF.

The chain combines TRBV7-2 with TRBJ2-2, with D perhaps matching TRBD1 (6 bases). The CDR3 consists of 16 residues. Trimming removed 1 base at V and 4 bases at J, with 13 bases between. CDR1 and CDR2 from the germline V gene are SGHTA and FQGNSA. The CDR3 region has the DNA TGTGCCAGCAGCTTAGGGGCAGGGGTTCCCACCGGGGAGCTGTTTTTT. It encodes CASSLGAGVPTGELFF. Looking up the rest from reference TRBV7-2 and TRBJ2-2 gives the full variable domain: GAGVSQSPSNKVTEKGKDVELRCDPISGHTALYWYRQSLGQGLEFLIYFQGNSAPDKSGLPSDRFSAERTGGSVSTLTIQRTQQEDSAVYLCASSLGAGVPTGELFFGEGSRLTVL.

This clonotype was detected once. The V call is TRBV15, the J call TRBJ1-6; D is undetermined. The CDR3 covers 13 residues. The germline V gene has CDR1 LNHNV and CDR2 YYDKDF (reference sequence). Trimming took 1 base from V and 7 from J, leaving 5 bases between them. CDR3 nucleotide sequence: TGTGCCACCAGCAGAGTTCTCAATTCACCCCTCCACTTT. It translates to CATSRVLNSPLHF.

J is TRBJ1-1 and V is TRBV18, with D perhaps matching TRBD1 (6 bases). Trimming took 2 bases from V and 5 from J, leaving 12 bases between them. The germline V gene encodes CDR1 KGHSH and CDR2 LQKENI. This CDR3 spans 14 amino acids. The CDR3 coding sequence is TGTGCCAGCTCACCAGCTGGACAGCAGACTGAAGCTTTCTTT. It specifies CASSPAGQQTEAFF.

The CDR3: CASSLQGVQETQYF. DNA for the CDR3: TGTGCCAGCAGCTTGCAGGGAGTCCAAGAGACCCAGTACTTC. This chain joins TRBV5-6 and TRBJ2-5; the D call may be TRBD1 or TRBD2 (5 bases each). From germline, CDR1 is SGHDT and CDR2 YYEEEE. V lost 1 base and J lost 1, with 8 bases in between. The CDR3 has 14 amino acids.

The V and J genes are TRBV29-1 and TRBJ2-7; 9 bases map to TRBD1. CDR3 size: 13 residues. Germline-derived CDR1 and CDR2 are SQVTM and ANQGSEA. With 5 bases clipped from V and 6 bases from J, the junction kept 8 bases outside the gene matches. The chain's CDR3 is CSVSHLDRGEQYF. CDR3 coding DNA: TGCAGCGTTTCCCACTTGGACAGGGGCGAGCAGTACTTC.

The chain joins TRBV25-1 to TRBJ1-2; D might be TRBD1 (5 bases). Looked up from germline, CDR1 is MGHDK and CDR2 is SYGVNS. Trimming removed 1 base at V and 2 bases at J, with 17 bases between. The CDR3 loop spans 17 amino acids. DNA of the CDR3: TGTGCCAGCAGTGAATTAACGGGCTCCGGGACCAACTATGGCTACACCTTC. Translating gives CASSELTGSGTNYGYTF.

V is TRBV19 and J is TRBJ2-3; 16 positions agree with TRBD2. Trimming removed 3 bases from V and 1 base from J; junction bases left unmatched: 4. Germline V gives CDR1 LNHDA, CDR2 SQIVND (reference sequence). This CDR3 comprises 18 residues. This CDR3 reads CASSMGTSGGVRTDTQYF. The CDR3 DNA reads TGTGCCAGTAGTATGGGGACTAGCGGGGGGGTACGCACAGATACGCAGTATTTT.

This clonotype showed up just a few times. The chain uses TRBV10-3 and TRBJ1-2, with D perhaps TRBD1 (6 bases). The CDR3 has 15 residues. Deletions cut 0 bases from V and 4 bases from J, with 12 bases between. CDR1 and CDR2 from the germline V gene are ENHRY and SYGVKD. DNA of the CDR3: TGTGCCATCAGTGAGTCAGCCTTGGACAGCTATGGCTACACCTTC. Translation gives CAISESALDSYGYTF.

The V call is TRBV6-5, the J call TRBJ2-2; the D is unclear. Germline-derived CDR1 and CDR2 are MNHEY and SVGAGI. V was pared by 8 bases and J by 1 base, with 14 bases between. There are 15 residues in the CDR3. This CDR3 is CASWGGLENTGELFF. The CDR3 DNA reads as TGTGCCAGCTGGGGTGGCCTCGAGAACACCGGGGAGCTGTTTTTT.

The CDR3 sequence is CASSVESYTEAFF. CDR3 DNA: TGTGCCAGCAGCGTAGAAAGTTACACTGAAGCTTTCTTT. The chain uses TRBV9 and TRBJ1-1; D is unresolved. The V end lost 0 bases, the J end lost 3 bases, and 6 bases lay between the germline ends. This CDR3 has 13 residues. CDR1 is SGDLS and CDR2 is YYNGEE in the germline V gene.

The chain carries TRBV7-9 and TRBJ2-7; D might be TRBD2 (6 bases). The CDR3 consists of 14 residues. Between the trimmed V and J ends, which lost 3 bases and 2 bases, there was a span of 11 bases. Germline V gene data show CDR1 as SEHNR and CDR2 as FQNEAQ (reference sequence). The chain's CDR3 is CASSFRAGPYEQYF. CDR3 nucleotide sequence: TGTGCCAGCAGCTTCCGAGCGGGCCCCTACGAGCAGTACTTC.

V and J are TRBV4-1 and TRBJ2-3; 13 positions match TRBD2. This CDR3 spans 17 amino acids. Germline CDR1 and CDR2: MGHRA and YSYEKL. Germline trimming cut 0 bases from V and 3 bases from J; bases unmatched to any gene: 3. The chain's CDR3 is CASSQEGTSGATDTQYF. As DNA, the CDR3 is TGCGCCAGCAGCCAAGAGGGGACTAGCGGGGCGACAGATACGCAGTATTTT.

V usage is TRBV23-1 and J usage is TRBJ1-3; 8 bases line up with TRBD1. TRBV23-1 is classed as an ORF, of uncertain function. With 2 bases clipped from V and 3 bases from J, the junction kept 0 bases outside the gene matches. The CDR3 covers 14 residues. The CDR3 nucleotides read TGCGCCAGCAGTCAAGACAGGGGTGGAAACACCATATATTTT. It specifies CASSQDRGGNTIYF.

The CDR3 loop reads CASSIGQLNTEAFF. The CDR3, as DNA: TGTGCCAGTAGCATCGGACAGCTGAACACTGAAGCTTTCTTT. The J gene is TRBJ1-1, the V gene TRBV19; tentative D call: TRBD1 (6 bases). V shed 6 bases and J shed 0 bases, with 11 bases lying between them. Germline CDR1 is LNHDA and CDR2 is SQIVND (reference sequence). This CDR3 has 14 amino acids.

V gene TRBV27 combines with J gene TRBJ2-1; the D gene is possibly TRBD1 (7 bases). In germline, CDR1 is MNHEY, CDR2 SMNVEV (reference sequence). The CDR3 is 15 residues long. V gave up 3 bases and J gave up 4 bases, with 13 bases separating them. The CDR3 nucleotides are TGTGCCAGCAGTTTTCTGCAGGGGGGATACAATGAGCAGTTCTTC. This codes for CASSFLQGGYNEQFF.

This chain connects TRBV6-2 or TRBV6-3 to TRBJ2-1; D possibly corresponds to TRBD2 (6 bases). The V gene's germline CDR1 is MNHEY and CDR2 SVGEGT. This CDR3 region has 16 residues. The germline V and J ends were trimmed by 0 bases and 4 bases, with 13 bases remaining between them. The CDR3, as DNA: TGTGCCAGCAGTTACTCGTTGGCTAGCGTATACAATGAGCAGTTCTTC. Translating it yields CASSYSLASVYNEQFF.

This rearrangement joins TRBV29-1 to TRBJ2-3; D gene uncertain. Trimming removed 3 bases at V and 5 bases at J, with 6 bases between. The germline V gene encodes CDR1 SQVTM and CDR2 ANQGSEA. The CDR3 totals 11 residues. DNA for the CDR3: TGCAGCGTTGAGGGCCAAGATACGCAGTATTTT. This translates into CSVEGQDTQYF.

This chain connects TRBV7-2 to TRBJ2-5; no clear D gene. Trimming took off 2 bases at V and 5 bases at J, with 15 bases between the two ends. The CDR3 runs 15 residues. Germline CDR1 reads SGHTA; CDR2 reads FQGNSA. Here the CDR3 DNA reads TGTGCCAGCAGCTTACTAACCCACCGCCGGGAGACCCAGTACTTC. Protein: CASSLLTHRRETQYF. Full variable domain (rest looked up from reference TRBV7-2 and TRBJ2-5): GAGVSQSPSNKVTEKGKDVELRCDPISGHTALYWYRQSLGQGLEFLIYFQGNSAPDKSGLPSDRFSAERTGGSVSTLTIQRTQQEDSAVYLCASSLLTHRRETQYFGPGTRLLVL.

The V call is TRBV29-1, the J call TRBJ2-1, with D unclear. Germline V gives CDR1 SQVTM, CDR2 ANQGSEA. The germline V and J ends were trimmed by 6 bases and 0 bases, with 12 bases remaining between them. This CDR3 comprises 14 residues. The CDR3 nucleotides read TGCAGCGTCTCGGACGGTAGCTCCTACAATGAGCAGTTCTTC. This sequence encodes CSVSDGSSYNEQFF.

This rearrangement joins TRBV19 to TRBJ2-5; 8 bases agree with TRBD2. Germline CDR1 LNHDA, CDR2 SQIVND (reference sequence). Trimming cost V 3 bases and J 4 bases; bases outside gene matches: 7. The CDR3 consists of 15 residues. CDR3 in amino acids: CASSIAAGEGETQYF. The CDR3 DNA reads TGTGCCAGTAGTATCGCAGCGGGAGAAGGAGAGACCCAGTACTTC. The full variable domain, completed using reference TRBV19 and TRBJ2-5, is DGGITQSPKYLFRKEGQNVTLSCEQNLNHDAMYWYRQDPGQGLRLIYYSQIVNDFQKGDIAEGYSVSREKKESFPLTVTSAQKNPTAFYLCASSIAAGEGETQYFGPGTRLLVL.

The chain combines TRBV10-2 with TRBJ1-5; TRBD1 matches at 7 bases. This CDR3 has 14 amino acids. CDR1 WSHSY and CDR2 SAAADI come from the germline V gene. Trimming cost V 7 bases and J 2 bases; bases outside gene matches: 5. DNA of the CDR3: TGCGCCAGCAAGACAGGGTTCGGCAATCAGCCCCAGCATTTT. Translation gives CASKTGFGNQPQHF.

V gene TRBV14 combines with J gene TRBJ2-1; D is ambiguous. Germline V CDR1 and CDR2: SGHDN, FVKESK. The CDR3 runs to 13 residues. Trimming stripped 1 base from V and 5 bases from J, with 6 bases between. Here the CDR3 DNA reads TGTGCCAGCAGCCAAGGACTGAACAATGAGCAGTTCTTC. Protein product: CASSQGLNNEQFF. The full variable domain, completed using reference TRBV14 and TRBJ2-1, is EAGVTQFPSHSVIEKGQTVTLRCDPISGHDNLYWYRRVMGKEIKFLLHFVKESKQDESGMPNNRFLAERTGGTYSTLKVQPAELEDSGVYFCASSQGLNNEQFFGPGTRLTVL.

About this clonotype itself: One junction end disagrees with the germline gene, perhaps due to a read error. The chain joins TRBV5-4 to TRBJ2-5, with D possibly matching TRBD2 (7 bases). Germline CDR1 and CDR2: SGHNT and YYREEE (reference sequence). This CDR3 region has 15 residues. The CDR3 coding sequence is TGTGCCAGCAACCCCCGAGGCGGGGGCCTTCAAACCCAATACTTC. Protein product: CASNPRGGGLQTQYF.

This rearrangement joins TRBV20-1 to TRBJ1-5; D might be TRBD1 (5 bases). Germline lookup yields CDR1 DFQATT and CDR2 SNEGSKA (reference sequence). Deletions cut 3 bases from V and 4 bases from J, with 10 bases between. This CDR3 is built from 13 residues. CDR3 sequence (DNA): TGCAGTGCTAGGGCAGGGCGGAATCAGCCCCAGCATTTT. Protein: CSARAGRNQPQHF.

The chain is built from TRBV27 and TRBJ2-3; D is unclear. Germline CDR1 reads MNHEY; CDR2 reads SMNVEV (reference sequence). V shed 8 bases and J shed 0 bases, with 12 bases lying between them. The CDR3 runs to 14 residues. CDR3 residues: CASAQTRSTDTQYF. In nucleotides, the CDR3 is TGTGCCAGCGCCCAGACCCGGAGCACAGATACGCAGTATTTT.

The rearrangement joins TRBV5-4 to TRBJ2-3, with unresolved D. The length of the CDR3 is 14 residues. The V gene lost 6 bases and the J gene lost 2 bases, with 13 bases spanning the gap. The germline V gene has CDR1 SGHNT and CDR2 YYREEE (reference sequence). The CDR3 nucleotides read TGTGCCAGCACCTCCCGGGCGTACACAGATACGCAGTATTTT. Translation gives CASTSRAYTDTQYF.

Here the CDR3 reads CAWRGPQGTYGYTF. The CDR3 DNA reads TGTGCCTGGAGGGGACCCCAGGGCACCTATGGCTACACCTTC. The chain combines TRBV30 with TRBJ1-2; D may be TRBD1 (5 bases). V lost 3 bases and J lost 4, with 15 bases in between. Germline V gene lookup returns CDR1 GTSNPN and CDR2 SVGIG (reference sequence). CDR3 size: 14 residues.